The 2 T cell receptor beta chains below come from one sample, sequenced in a study of PD-L1 blockade in urothelial cancer. Profiled with immunoSEQ multiplex PCR; TCRdb holds only in-frame clones, not every one. This repertoire shows 35,000 to 55,000 clones, 85% to 90% found once; its top ten account for 14%. The sequencing here drew on PBMCs, taken around atezolizumab (anti-PD-L1) treatment. Receptor source: a woman aged 55 to 70 with urothelial cancer.

This clone showed up just a few times. This rearrangement joins TRBV14 to TRBJ1-2; maybe TRBD1 (6 bases). V lost 0 bases and J 4 bases, leaving 15 bases between the germline ends. Germline V gene data show CDR1 as SGHDN and CDR2 as FVKESK. This CDR3 region has 16 residues. This chain's CDR3 is CASSQDLGAGSYGYTF. In DNA, the CDR3 is TGTGCCAGCAGCCAAGATCTGGGGGCTGGGAGCTATGGCTACACCTTC.

V is TRBV7-9 and J is TRBJ1-5; possible D gene TRBD1, 5 bases. Germline lookup yields CDR1 SEHNR and CDR2 FQNEAQ (reference sequence). The germline V and J ends were trimmed by 6 bases and 6 bases, with 18 bases remaining between them. This CDR3 comprises 15 residues. CDR3 bases: TGTGCCAGCAGTCTGGGGCTGGCTGGGGCTCAGCCCCAGCATTTT. Protein sequence: CASSLGLAGAQPQHF. Full variable domain (missing parts from reference TRBV7-9 and TRBJ1-5): DTGVSQNPRHKITKRGQNVTFRCDPISEHNRLYWYRQTLGQGPEFLTYFQNEAQLEKSRLLSDRFSAERPKGSFSTLEIQRTEQGDSAMYLCASSLGLAGAQPQHFGDGTRLSIL.